This T cell receptor beta chain was recorded in a study of shared clonotypes between healthy human individuals. Study overall: Per donor, three plates held CD4 naive cells, three held CD4 memory, two held CD8 naive and one held CD8 memory.

V shed 10 bases and J 4 bases; nucleotides not matched to a gene: 8. The CDR3 consists of 13 residues. The germline CDR1 and CDR2 sequences are MNHEY and SVGAGI. Data came from immunoSEQ multiplex PCR; TCRdb stores just in-frame clones and leaves some out. The table includes about 1 million clones, about 77% detected once. The gene calls are TRBV6-5 and TRBJ1-1; TRBD1 aligns across 8 bases. Sequencing used memory CD4+ T cells sorted from blood. Subset reported: CD45RA-negative fraction. This clonotype originated in a man younger than 30 in good health. The CDR3 region is CATQGGLTTEAFF. As DNA, the CDR3 is TGTGCCACACAGGGGGGTCTGACCACTGAAGCTTTCTTT.